This T cell receptor beta chain was found in a study of blood T cell repertoires in COVID-19. Study summary: Italy, Spain and the United States were the sources of the convalescent and acute COVID-19 samples. Sample material is recorded as cDNA or gDNA derived from T cells, B-cell-depleted T cells, or PBMCs.

In the original processing: Estimates of nucleated cell counts were drawn from the amplification of reference gene primers. Some clones are missing from TCRdb's copy, which holds only in-frame ones; the method was immunoSEQ multiplex PCR. That table is the source of V, J and clone size, and D and trimming were worked out from the DNA. The sample gives some 290,000 clones, around 87% of which show up once; 2.2% is in the top ten. Trimming cost V 1 base and J 3 bases; bases outside gene matches: 11. CDR3 length: 17 residues. Germline values: CDR1 SGHDN, CDR2 FVKESK. The rearrangement uses TRBV14 and TRBJ2-7; 8 bases are a match to TRBD1. The sequence came from a woman in her forties or fifties who had recovered from COVID-19. The source material was peripheral blood. In nucleotides, the CDR3 is TGTGCCAGCAGCCAAGCGAAGTACCGGGACAGGCTCTACGAGCAGTACTTC. It yields the protein CASSQAKYRDRLYEQYF.